What follows is one T cell receptor (beta chain) and its context. Its antigen remains unknown. These data originate in a study of CD8 T cells in ankylosing spondylitis. Germline-derived CDR1 and CDR2 are SGDLS and YYNGEE. This CDR3 is 15 amino acids long. V was clipped by 1 base and J by 5 bases, with 13 bases between them. Researchers built TCR beta libraries using quantitative 5'-RACE with molecular barcodes. TCRdb analysed the 5' RACE reads with MiXCR anew, one entry per CDR3 protein. The table lists more than 300,000 distinct CDR3 sequences, under 8.5% of them singletons. Points from the study as a whole: In ankylosing spondylitis patients, matched synovial fluid reportedly showed significant enrichment of disease-linked clones. Characteristic of ankylosing spondylitis blood, it appeared, was a TCR beta motif comprising roughly 8 highly homologous variants. With a CD8+ phenotype, disease-linked clones were relatively rare in peripheral blood. Certain motif variants had earlier been reported in reactive arthritis synovial fluid and blood.

The rearrangement joins TRBV9 to TRBJ2-1; D gene ambiguous. This TCR was recovered from a male donor with ankylosing spondylitis. The sequenced sample was blood, either unsorted or a sorted T cell fraction (not recorded which). The CDR3 here is CASSVRGVGNNEQFF. Here the CDR3 DNA reads TGTGCCAGCAGCGTAAGAGGAGTAGGGAACAATGAGCAGTTCTTC. The complete variable domain, with remaining parts taken from reference TRBV9 and TRBJ2-1, reads DSGVTQTPKHLITATGQRVTLRCSPRSGDLSVYWYQQSLDQGLQFLIQYYNGEERAKGNILERFSAQQFPDLHSELNLSSLELGDSALYFCASSVRGVGNNEQFFGPGTRLTVL.